The sequence of this T cell receptor (beta chain) was determined in a study of T cell repertoires in cytomegalovirus infection. This clonotype was seen ten or more times. The antigen is not known. TCRdb recomputed calls from the reads with MiXCR, one row per CDR3 protein. The data show 250,000 to 300,000 distinct CDR3 sequences, roughly 21% seen once. Per the germline V gene, CDR1 is SGHTA and CDR2 is FQGNSA. V lost 1 base to trimming and J lost 2 bases, with 7 bases between them. The CDR3 is 14 residues long. The chain carries TRBV7-2 and TRBJ2-3; D may be TRBD1 (5 bases). The clonotype comes from a human donor in good health (CMV status not recorded). Some clones in this sample may be carry-over from other donors' samples. The source material was cultured PBMCs, sampled from culture after CMV antigen stimulation. The CDR3 coding sequence is TGTGCCAGCAGCTTAGGGGGCCTCACAGATACGCAGTATTTT. Protein sequence: CASSLGGLTDTQYF.